What follows are 13 T cell receptor beta chains derived from one specimen sequenced in a study of radiotherapy plus CTLA-4 blockade in lung cancer. The assay was immunoSEQ multiplex PCR, and TCRdb's table has in-frame clones only and misses some. The sample lists about 85,000 clones, approximately 84% seen once, with about 2% in the top ten. The starting material was peripheral blood, obtained from a patient treated with radiotherapy plus ipilimumab. The source is a human donor with non-small cell lung cancer who had a partial response to radiotherapy plus ipilimumab.

The chain combines TRBV15 with TRBJ1-3, with D unclear. CDR1 and CDR2 (germline): LNHNV, YYDKDF (reference sequence). The CDR3 is 17 amino acids. V dropped 0 bases and J dropped 0 bases, with 12 bases sitting between them. The CDR3 loop reads CATSRDTGGSSGNTIYF. As DNA, the CDR3 is TGTGCCACCAGCAGAGACACCGGAGGGAGCTCTGGAAACACCATATATTTT.

This chain uses TRBV7-8 with TRBJ2-7; TRBD2 matches at 8 bases. The V and J ends lost 2 bases and 7 bases, in that order; junction bases with no gene match: 13. Germline V gene data show CDR1 as SGHVS and CDR2 as FQNEAQ. The CDR3 is made up of 16 amino acids. The CDR3 nucleotides read TGTGCCAGCAGCTTACGCCGAACGGGAGGGCCTGGAGAGCAGTACTTC. Its translation: CASSLRRTGGPGEQYF.

The chain uses TRBV5-1 and TRBJ2-7, with 7 bases that match TRBD1. This CDR3 has 17 amino acids. CDR1 is SGHRS and CDR2 is YFSETQ in the germline V gene. With V trimmed by 4 bases and J by 0 bases, 13 bases remained unmatched. The CDR3 protein is CASSVGPGQTGSYEQYF. The CDR3 DNA follows: TGCGCCAGCAGCGTGGGGCCGGGACAGACCGGCTCCTACGAGCAGTACTTC.

For this clone: One end of the junction fails to match germline, which may point to a read error. The rearrangement links TRBV27 to TRBJ2-5; maybe TRBD2 (6 bases). The assigned J gene may be wrong: the sequence end matches TRBJ2-7 better. Germline CDR1 and CDR2: MNHEY and SMNVEV (reference sequence). The length of the CDR3 is 15 residues. CDR3 coding DNA: TGTGCCGGCAGTTCCCCCTCCCGCGGGGTCTACGAGCAGTACTTC. Residues: CAGSSPSRGVYEQYF.

The V gene is TRBV10-3, the J gene TRBJ1-2; TRBD1 matches at 12 bases. Germline CDR1 ENHRY, CDR2 SYGVKD. This CDR3 region has 17 residues. J lost 7 bases, V lost 2 bases, and 11 bases had no gene match. The CDR3 sequence: CAISEGGPGQGAGGYTF. Written as DNA, the CDR3 is TGTGCCATCAGTGAGGGGGGACCGGGACAGGGGGCTGGTGGCTACACCTTC.

V gene TRBV9 combines with J gene TRBJ1-3; no definite D call. CDR3 size: 14 residues. Germline lookup yields CDR1 SGDLS and CDR2 YYNGEE. Between the trimmed V and J ends, which lost 4 bases and 0 bases, there was a span of 8 bases. CDR3 region: CASSPVVSGNTIYF. The DNA for the CDR3 is TGTGCCAGCAGCCCCGTAGTCTCTGGAAACACCATATATTTT.

CDR3 nucleotide sequence: TGTGCCAGCAGCCCGCTACGACAGGCTCTCGGGATGACTTTCTTT. It specifies CASSPLRQALGMTFF. The genes are TRBV11-2 and TRBJ1-1; tentatively, D is TRBD1 (6 bases). The CDR3 has 15 amino acids. CDR1 is SGHAT, CDR2 FQNNGV, per germline. Trimming shortened V by 5 bases and J by 12 bases, and 25 bases separated the two germline ends.

The rearrangement uses TRBV7-8 and TRBJ2-3, with 10 positions matching TRBD2. CDR3 length: 16 amino acids. J was trimmed by 3 bases and V by 4 bases; bases with no gene match: 7. Germline V CDR1 and CDR2: SGHVS, FQNEAQ. In nucleotides, the CDR3 is TGTGCCAGCAGCTCGCAGATTAGCGGGAGGACAGATACGCAGTATTTT. This codes for CASSSQISGRTDTQYF.

This clone was seen once. The CDR3 here is CASSETVEAFF. CDR3 DNA sequence: TGTGCCAGCAGCGAGACAGTAGAAGCTTTCTTT. The genes are TRBV5-5 and TRBJ1-1; tentatively, D is TRBD1 (5 bases). CDR1 is SGHKS and CDR2 is YYEKEE in the germline V gene (reference sequence). The V gene lost 4 bases and the J gene lost 8 bases, with 9 bases spanning the gap. The CDR3 is 11 residues long.

This chain links TRBV25-1 with TRBJ1-5; 7 bases are shared with TRBD1. Germline lookup yields CDR1 MGHDK and CDR2 SYGVNS. There are 11 residues in the CDR3. Trimming took 4 bases from V and 13 from J; bases not matched to a gene: 4. CDR3 amino acids: CASSADREQHF. The CDR3 DNA reads as TGTGCCAGCAGTGCCGACAGGGAACAGCATTTT.

The chain recombines TRBV7-3 with TRBJ2-1; 9 positions match TRBD2. The CDR3 contains 15 residues. The germline V gene encodes CDR1 SGHTA and CDR2 FQGTGA. V was pared by 2 bases and J by 5 bases, with 4 bases of the junction left unmatched. The CDR3 loop reads CASSLAGGPNNEQFF. CDR3 bases: TGTGCCAGCAGCTTAGCGGGAGGGCCGAACAATGAGCAGTTCTTC.

The V call is TRBV7-2, the J call TRBJ2-7; tentative D call: TRBD1 (5 bases). The germline V gene has CDR1 SGHTA and CDR2 FQGNSA. Trimming took off 2 bases at V and 3 bases at J, with 5 bases between the two ends. The CDR3 covers 12 residues. For the CDR3, the DNA is TGTGCCAGCAGCTTACAGGGCTACGAGCAGTACGTC. It yields the protein CASSLQGYEQYV.

The J gene is TRBJ2-7, the V gene TRBV5-4; 9 nucleotides agree with TRBD2. This CDR3 is 15 amino acids long. Per germline, CDR1 SGHNT and CDR2 YYREEE (reference sequence). V gave up 4 bases and J gave up 3 bases; unmatched junction bases: 8. For the CDR3, the DNA is TGTGCCAGCAGCCTCGGGACTAGCAGCCGCTACGAGCAGTACGTC. This gives the protein CASSLGTSSRYEQYV.